This is a list of T cell receptor beta chains from one sample in a study of blood T cells in healthy people across ages. TCRdb independently ran MiXCR on the 5' RACE reads; one entry per CDR3 protein. The data show 1.8 million or so distinct CDR3 sequences, about two fifths seen once. The sample comprised blood. These receptor sequences come from a human donor in good health. CDR3s include the opening cysteine and the closing phenylalanine or tryptophan. Fields, in order: CDR3 protein, clone size, V gene, J gene, CDR3 length. The size entry is marked missing in some rows and otherwise reads once, few, many or a size class.

CASSQPTSGGFAGQFF	NA	TRBV4-1	TRBJ2-1	16
CAISSSKQGLNEKLFF	NA	TRBV10-3	TRBJ1-4	16
CATSDLRLDTSVEEQFF	NA	TRBV24-1	TRBJ2-1	17
CASSEGRGRESYGYTF	few	TRBV4-2	TRBJ1-2	16
CASSYTEQFF	few	TRBV6-6	TRBJ2-1	10
CATSGVTNTEAFF	NA	TRBV6-2/TRBV6-3	TRBJ1-1	13
CASSPGLAGDQQFF	NA	TRBV6-2/TRBV6-3	TRBJ2-1	14
CAGSRTVVGATQYF	NA	TRBV11-1	NA	14
CASSYRSRPHSPLHF	few	TRBV13	TRBJ1-6	15
CASSNRPSGANVLTF	few	TRBV19	TRBJ2-6	15
CASSGGGTSTDTQYF	few	TRBV2	TRBJ2-3	15
CASSSPGQLGYTF	few	TRBV7-9	TRBJ1-2	13
CSAGKRQSRGEQFF	few	TRBV29-1	TRBJ2-1	14
CASSPHPSEGVEKLFF	NA	TRBV4-3	TRBJ1-4	16
CASSYGTGASGNTIYF	NA	TRBV7-2	TRBJ1-3	16
CASSPTRTGGYIEAFF	once	TRBV4-1	TRBJ1-1	16
CASSSRDSPQETQYF	few	TRBV28	TRBJ2-5	15
CAIRGPRVGASEQFF	few	TRBV10-3	TRBJ2-1	15
CASSQGRGSGEQYF	NA	TRBV14	TRBJ2-7	14
CASSPFRQPQHF	NA	TRBV7-2	TRBJ1-5	12
CSASVLSGDYSNQPQHF	NA	TRBV20-1	TRBJ1-5	17
CASSFIGTAHSIAFF	few	TRBV27	TRBJ1-1	15
CASSPPSGSYNEQFF	NA	TRBV18	TRBJ2-1	15
CASSQVDGYTF	NA	TRBV14	TRBJ1-2	11
CSAREGASQYF	few	TRBV20-1	TRBJ2-7	11
CASSLWGTSAEQYF	NA	TRBV27	NA	14
CASSPRGTGWANEKLFF	NA	TRBV27	TRBJ1-4	17
CSALAAGQDYSYEQYF	NA	TRBV20-1	TRBJ2-7	16
CASSFSQGWGYTF	NA	TRBV12-3/TRBV12-4	TRBJ1-2	13
CASTNSAETQYF	NA	TRBV6-6	NA	12
CASSLGQGALEQYF	few	TRBV7-9	NA	14
CASSPPGRPGLPSTDTQYF	NA	TRBV12-3/TRBV12-4	TRBJ2-3	19
CASSFLGPGGETQYF	NA	TRBV12-3/TRBV12-4	TRBJ2-5	15
CSVSDRVDYGYTF	few	TRBV29-1	TRBJ1-2	13
CASSYSGGPGANVRTF	NA	TRBV6-5	TRBJ2-6	16
CAVSPGLAGQETQYF	NA	TRBV10-3	TRBJ2-5	15
CASSYGAEQGDYGYTF	few	TRBV6-5	TRBJ1-2	16
CSASSGQLSNQPQHF	few	TRBV20-1	TRBJ1-5	15
CASSLGGGANTQYF	many	TRBV7-2	TRBJ2-3	14
CATSRQGIGNEQFF	few	TRBV7-3	TRBJ2-1	14
CASSLTGGRGTQYF	few	TRBV7-3	TRBJ2-3	14
CASSLEAVSWGSDTQYF	NA	TRBV7-9	TRBJ2-3	17
CSAIKQGGSTDTQYF	NA	TRBV20-1	TRBJ2-3	15
CASGQTVYGYTF	NA	TRBV6-6	TRBJ1-2	12
CSARDRDEVGNTEAFF	few	TRBV20-1	TRBJ1-1	16
CSATKPQGDLAKNIQYF	few	TRBV29-1	TRBJ2-4	17
CASSPPGQFDDEQFF	NA	TRBV12-3/TRBV12-4	TRBJ2-1	15
CATSRDKGRGRPNTEAFF	NA	TRBV15	TRBJ1-1	18
CASSRSQGQGVYEQYF	NA	TRBV18	TRBJ2-7	16
CASSLAWRDQETQYF	few	TRBV7-9	TRBJ2-5	15
CSARRSILAGVGDTQYF	NA	TRBV20-1	TRBJ2-3	17